The subject of this entry is one T cell receptor (beta chain). The CDR3 is made up of 13 amino acids. Trimming removed 4 bases from V and 3 bases from J, with 10 bases in between. Germline CDR1 and CDR2: KGHSH and LQKENI. These data come from a study of cytomegalovirus exposure and HLA in healthy donors. 13 Jbeta primers and 60 Vbeta primers were used for the PCR. Sequencing was performed with immunoSEQ multiplex PCR; in TCRdb, only in-frame clones are kept and a portion is missing. Among just over 200,000 clones listed, around four fifths were seen once. This clonotype was sampled from a man aged 50 to 60 in good health and CMV-seronegative. The sequenced sample was PBMCs. The V and J genes are TRBV18 and TRBJ2-7, with D tentatively TRBD1 (6 bases). The CDR3 region has the DNA TGTGCCAGCTCACGCGGACAGATCTACGAGCAGTACTTC. Residues: CASSRGQIYEQYF.